These 18 T cell receptor beta chains were all obtained from the same sample, sequenced in a study of T cell clonotyping in hematopoietic cell transplantation. Time point of the sample: recipient sample about 28 days before transplant, after cytoreduction. TCRdb keeps only in-frame clones here, not all; method: immunoSEQ multiplex PCR. The sample contains about 28,000 clones, about four fifths of which appear only once. Sequenced here: peripheral blood mononuclear cells, sampled before stem cell transplant. These receptors all stem from a man aged 35 to 55 with acute myeloid leukemia. Some clones in this sample may be carry-over from other donors' samples.

V usage is TRBV4-2 and J usage is TRBJ1-1; D may be TRBD1 (5 bases). V lost 2 bases and J 3 bases, leaving 19 bases between the germline ends. Germline lookup yields CDR1 LGHNA and CDR2 YNFKEQ. This CDR3 is built from 17 residues. The CDR3 DNA sequence: TGTGCCAGCAGCCAAAGGTTGTTCAGGGAGGAGGACACTGAAGCTTTCTTT. It yields the protein CASSQRLFREEDTEAFF.

CDR3 sequence reads: CARDPGLAIYEQFF. The CDR3 region has the DNA TGTGCCAGAGATCCGGGACTAGCGATTTATGAGCAGTTCTTC. This chain connects TRBV6-5 to TRBJ2-1; TRBD2 agrees at 10 bases. Looked up from germline, CDR1 is MNHEY and CDR2 is SVGAGI. This CDR3 comprises 14 residues. Trimming took 9 bases from V and 8 from J; bases not matched to a gene: 10.

V and J are TRBV13 and TRBJ2-7, with 9 bases fitting TRBD1. The CDR3 is 14 amino acids. In germline, CDR1 is PRHDT, CDR2 FYEKMQ (reference sequence). The junction had 0 bases not matched to a gene; V was cut back by 0 bases and J by 3 bases. DNA of the CDR3: TGTGCCAGCAGCTTAGGGACAGGGGGCTACGAGCAGTACTTC. Translating gives CASSLGTGGYEQYF.

V gene TRBV10-3 combines with J gene TRBJ2-7, with a tentative D call TRBD1 (6 bases). Trimming took off 8 bases at V and 6 bases at J, with 11 bases between the two ends. The CDR3 is 11 amino acids. CDR1 and CDR2 (germline): ENHRY, SYGVKD. The CDR3 loop is CAISQGTEQYF. The CDR3 DNA is TGTGCCATCTCCCAGGGGACCGAGCAGTACTTC.

This clone was observed once. V gene TRBV29-1 combines with J gene TRBJ2-3; 7 nucleotides agree with TRBD1. Germline CDR1 and CDR2: SQVTM and ANQGSEA. The CDR3 loop spans 13 amino acids. With V trimmed by 4 bases and J by 2 bases, 3 bases remained unmatched. CDR3 sequence reads: CSVGGQYTDTQYF. In nucleotides, the CDR3 is TGCAGCGTTGGGGGACAGTACACAGATACGCAGTATTTT.

The chain joins TRBV19 to TRBJ2-7, with TRBD1 identical over 10 bases. The CDR3 length is 14 residues. Germline CDR1 is LNHDA and CDR2 is SQIVND (reference sequence). Unmatched junction bases numbered 7, after V lost 9 bases and J lost 2 bases. CDR3 sequence (DNA): TGTGCCAGCGCTCCGGGACAGGGGACCTACGAGCAGTACTTC. Amino acid sequence: CASAPGQGTYEQYF.

This sequence joins TRBV7-9 and TRBJ2-5, with 7 bases lining up with TRBD2. CDR1 and CDR2 from the germline V gene are SEHNR and FQNEAQ (reference sequence). The CDR3 contains 14 residues. The V segment lost 2 bases and the J segment 3 bases; nucleotides outside the gene matches: 3. CDR3 DNA: TGTGCCAGCAGCTTAAGACTAGCCGAAGAGACCCAGTACTTC. The encoded protein is CASSLRLAEETQYF.

The chain carries TRBV4-3 and TRBJ2-1; 9 nucleotides line up with TRBD2. This CDR3 is 16 amino acids long. CDR1 is LGHNA, CDR2 YSLEER, per germline. V lost 1 base, J lost 2 bases, and 3 bases stayed unmatched. As DNA, the CDR3 is TGCGCCAGCAGCCAAGGAAGCGGGGGGACCTACAATGAGCAGTTCTTC. Its translation is CASSQGSGGTYNEQFF.

V gene TRBV19 combines with J gene TRBJ1-5, with 10 bases lining up with TRBD1. The germline V gene has CDR1 LNHDA and CDR2 SQIVND (reference sequence). This CDR3 contains 16 residues. J was trimmed by 7 bases and V by 5 bases; bases with no gene match: 11. In DNA, the CDR3 is TGTGCCAGTAGTTCTGGGACAGGGGTAGTAAGACAGCCCCAGCATTTT. Its translation: CASSSGTGVVRQPQHF.

This chain connects TRBV6-1 to TRBJ1-5; D is undetermined. CDR3 length: 15 residues. Germline-derived CDR1 and CDR2 are MNHNS and SASEGT. With 1 base removed from V and 1 base from J, the gap between germline ends came to 8 bases. The CDR3 DNA follows: TGTGCCAGCAGTGAAGAGGGTTACAGCAATCAGCCCCAGCATTTT. This translates into CASSEEGYSNQPQHF.

The rearrangement links TRBV7-6 to TRBJ2-3; 8 nucleotides agree with TRBD1. Germline V lookup: CDR1 SGHVS, CDR2 FNYEAQ. This CDR3 is 16 amino acids long. V lost 4 bases, J lost 6 bases, and 12 bases stayed unmatched. CDR3 sequence: CASSSRDRGPLDTQYF. CDR3 nucleotides: TGTGCCAGCAGCTCTCGCGACAGGGGACCCCTGGATACGCAGTATTTT. The whole variable domain, remainder taken from reference TRBV7-6 and TRBJ2-3, is GAGVSQSPRYKVTKRGQDVALRCDPISGHVSLYWYRQALGQGPEFLTYFNYEAQQDKSGLPNDRFSAERPEGSISTLTIQRTEQRDSAMYRCASSSRDRGPLDTQYFGPGTRLTVL.

V and J are TRBV5-1 and TRBJ2-5; TRBD1 matches at 7 bases. The CDR3 loop spans 19 amino acids. Germline lookup yields CDR1 SGHRS and CDR2 YFSETQ. V lost 0 bases, J lost 2 bases, and 16 bases stayed unmatched. The CDR3 region is CASSLATTGSTVSQETQYF. DNA of the CDR3: TGCGCCAGCAGCTTGGCCACGACAGGGAGCACTGTCTCACAAGAGACCCAGTACTTC.

This clone was detected a few times. The chain combines TRBV7-6 with TRBJ1-1; tentatively, D is TRBD1 (6 bases). Looked up from germline, CDR1 is SGHVS and CDR2 is FNYEAQ. V lost 5 bases and J 2 bases, leaving 15 bases between the germline ends. The CDR3 is 15 residues long. This CDR3 is CASSPRDIPNTEAFF. The CDR3 nucleotides are TGTGCCAGCAGCCCAAGGGACATCCCAAACACTGAAGCTTTCTTT.

About this clone itself: The junction departs from germline at one end; a sequencing error may be responsible. The V and J genes are TRBV6-5 and TRBJ1-1; no clear D. Germline-derived CDR1 and CDR2 are MNHEY and SVGAGI. There are 13 residues in the CDR3. CDR3 in amino acids: CASSRDGNTEAFF. In DNA form, the CDR3 reads TGTGCTAGCAGTCGAGACGGGAACACTGAAGCTTTCTTT.

Worth noting for this clone: Relative to the germline gene, one junction end is altered; a read error may explain this. This chain links TRBV6-1 with TRBJ1-2, with D uncertain. This CDR3 is 11 amino acids long. Germline lookup yields CDR1 MNHNS and CDR2 SASEGT. The CDR3 DNA reads as TGTGCCAGCAGTGAAGGAACGGTTCCTACGTTC. This sequence encodes CASSEGTVPTF.

This sequence joins TRBV4-3 and TRBJ1-4; the D gene is possibly TRBD1 (5 bases). Germline CDR1 LGHNA, CDR2 YSLEER. V lost 4 bases and J lost 6, with 15 bases in between. The CDR3 covers 15 residues. CDR3 amino acids: CASSLTGPGDEKLFF. In nucleotides, the CDR3 is TGCGCCAGCAGCCTTACAGGCCCCGGAGATGAAAAACTGTTTTTT.

V usage is TRBV29-1 and J usage is TRBJ2-5; 9 bases agree with TRBD1. V shed 0 bases, J shed 5 bases, and the junction held 7 bases outside the gene matches. Germline V gene data show CDR1 as SQVTM and CDR2 as ANQGSEA. The CDR3 contains 15 residues. This chain's CDR3 is CSVEEDRGRSETQYF. The CDR3 DNA reads as TGCAGCGTTGAAGAGGACAGGGGTCGATCGGAGACCCAGTACTTC.

The chain couples TRBV11-2 to TRBJ2-3; D is unclear. V lost 5 bases, J lost 3 bases, and 6 bases lay in between. Germline V lookup: CDR1 SGHAT, CDR2 FQNNGV. This CDR3 is 12 amino acids long. CDR3 region: CASSASTDTQYF. CDR3 bases: TGTGCCAGCAGCGCCTCAACAGATACGCAGTATTTT.